This TCR beta chain originates from a study of regulatory T cells in long-lasting Graves disease. For TCR beta, libraries came from iRepertoire HTBI primers and Arm-PCR of CDR3 regions. One entry per CDR3 protein results from TCRdb running MiXCR on the multiplex PCR reads. Among a few hundred thousand distinct CDR3 sequences listed, about 20% were seen once. This clonotype was counted ten times or more. Its cognate antigen is unknown. Deletions cut 7 bases from V and 0 bases from J, with 13 bases between. Germline lookup yields CDR1 SNHLY and CDR2 FYNNEI. The CDR3 covers 14 residues. Described time point: persistent/refractory GD, antithyroid drugs over 5 years with positive TRAb. RNA isolated from PBMCs was used to make the TCR library. Study-level findings and limits: Lower TCR diversity characterized persistent Graves' patients relative to newly diagnosed patients.

Sequenced material: peripheral blood mononuclear cells (PBMCs), taken when the disease was refractory, from a patient treated with antithyroid drugs. The chain has TRBV2 and TRBJ2-7; D is undetermined. The clonotype was recovered from a female donor with Graves disease. The CDR3 nucleotides read TGTGCCAGCACCATCCACATGAGCTCCTACGAGCAGTACTTC. Residues: CASTIHMSSYEQYF.